Listed below are T cell receptor beta chains from one sample, sequenced in a study of cytomegalovirus exposure and HLA in healthy donors. TCRdb keeps only in-frame clones here, not all; method: immunoSEQ multiplex PCR. The sample holds fewer than 250,000 clones, 75% to 90% seen once. Sequenced input: PBMCs. Source of these receptors: a woman in her thirties in good health and CMV-seropositive. Each CDR3 is given with its conserved first and last residue. Only part of the rows carry a size: once, few, many, or a class if the clone is expanded.

v_gene: TRBV6-5; abundance: -; j_gene: TRBJ2-7; CDR3aa: CASSYQGGGYEQYF
v_gene: TRBV7-3; abundance: -; j_gene: TRBJ2-3; CDR3aa: CASSLTGGKGDTQYF
v_gene: TRBV28; abundance: -; j_gene: TRBJ1-4; CDR3aa: CASSSDRGNEKLFF
v_gene: TRBV4-2; abundance: -; j_gene: TRBJ1-3; CDR3aa: CASSQEILQGSGNTIYF
v_gene: TRBV7-2; abundance: -; j_gene: TRBJ1-1; CDR3aa: CASSSGANTEAFF
v_gene: TRBV29-1; abundance: -; j_gene: TRBJ2-6; CDR3aa: CSVEEWQVGGYSGANVLTF
v_gene: TRBV7-9; abundance: -; j_gene: TRBJ2-5; CDR3aa: CASSKRGTGQETQYF
v_gene: TRBV28; abundance: once; j_gene: TRBJ1-5; CDR3aa: CASSFDRHQPQHF
v_gene: TRBV20-1; abundance: -; j_gene: TRBJ2-5; CDR3aa: CSASYRETQYF
v_gene: TRBV2; abundance: few; j_gene: TRBJ1-2; CDR3aa: CASSEVLQGYGYTF
v_gene: TRBV29-1; abundance: -; j_gene: TRBJ2-1; CDR3aa: CSVSKSPGNEQFF
v_gene: TRBV2; abundance: -; j_gene: TRBJ1-1; CDR3aa: CASRTEQGSTEAFF
v_gene: TRBV11-3; abundance: -; j_gene: TRBJ1-1; CDR3aa: CASSLPRGLNTEAFF
v_gene: TRBV4-1; abundance: -; j_gene: TRBJ1-1; CDR3aa: CASSQVFLDTEAFF
v_gene: TRBV13; abundance: -; j_gene: TRBJ1-1; CDR3aa: CASSLGGQGGAFF
v_gene: TRBV7-9; abundance: -; j_gene: TRBJ1-1; CDR3aa: CASSQTSLGTEAFF
v_gene: TRBV7-2; abundance: -; j_gene: TRBJ1-2; CDR3aa: CASSSQGQGGYTF
v_gene: TRBV9; abundance: -; j_gene: TRBJ2-7; CDR3aa: CASSVTPRLAYEQYF
v_gene: TRBV6-6; abundance: -; j_gene: TRBJ1-4; CDR3aa: CAVEGPNEKLFF
v_gene: TRBV2; abundance: few; j_gene: TRBJ1-2; CDR3aa: CASSEGGLGYTF
v_gene: TRBV27; abundance: -; j_gene: TRBJ2-7; CDR3aa: CASSSQGDEQYF
v_gene: TRBV6-1; abundance: -; j_gene: TRBJ2-7; CDR3aa: CASSERGITSEQYF
v_gene: TRBV11-2; abundance: -; j_gene: TRBJ1-1; CDR3aa: CASRDRRLGNTEAFF
v_gene: TRBV29-1; abundance: -; j_gene: TRBJ1-2; CDR3aa: CSALDQGHGRYGYTF
v_gene: TRBV29-1; abundance: -; j_gene: TRBJ2-5; CDR3aa: CSVELGQGRTQETQYF
v_gene: TRBV5-6; abundance: -; j_gene: TRBJ1-5; CDR3aa: CASSPGQGDQPQHF
v_gene: TRBV7-9; abundance: -; j_gene: TRBJ2-7; CDR3aa: CASRSGLAGRGEQYF
v_gene: TRBV28; abundance: few; j_gene: TRBJ1-5; CDR3aa: CASRGTEGNQPQHF
v_gene: TRBV6-5; abundance: -; j_gene: TRBJ2-7; CDR3aa: CASSLKTGDEQYF
v_gene: TRBV25-1; abundance: -; j_gene: TRBJ2-6; CDR3aa: CASRGQSGANVLTF
v_gene: TRBV6-1; abundance: -; j_gene: TRBJ2-7; CDR3aa: CASRVGAPYEQYF
v_gene: TRBV7-2; abundance: many; j_gene: TRBJ1-5; CDR3aa: CASSAGQGIQPQHF
v_gene: TRBV18; abundance: -; j_gene: TRBJ1-4; CDR3aa: CASSRRGPTNEKLFF
v_gene: TRBV5-1; abundance: once; j_gene: TRBJ1-1; CDR3aa: CASSLVLESEAFF
v_gene: TRBV20-1; abundance: -; j_gene: TRBJ2-7; CDR3aa: CSARQGNEQYF
v_gene: TRBV2; abundance: -; j_gene: TRBJ2-5; CDR3aa: CASTRWEKETQYF
v_gene: TRBV27; abundance: -; j_gene: TRBJ2-5; CDR3aa: CASSPLPLTSGRGETQYF
v_gene: TRBV6-1; abundance: few; j_gene: TRBJ2-7; CDR3aa: CASRGQGAVYEQYF
v_gene: TRBV7-6; abundance: -; j_gene: TRBJ2-7; CDR3aa: CASSLAGEYEQYF
v_gene: TRBV14; abundance: once; j_gene: TRBJ2-7; CDR3aa: CASSQEQGYYEQYF
v_gene: TRBV15; abundance: once; j_gene: TRBJ2-7; CDR3aa: CATSRDYQGAGEQYF
v_gene: TRBV20-1; abundance: -; j_gene: TRBJ1-1; CDR3aa: CSAEYTEAFF
v_gene: TRBV15; abundance: -; j_gene: TRBJ2-7; CDR3aa: CATSSSRVGEQYF
v_gene: TRBV2; abundance: -; j_gene: TRBJ1-2; CDR3aa: CASSDWDSSYTF
v_gene: TRBV7-8; abundance: -; j_gene: TRBJ2-7; CDR3aa: CASSLFGEDPYEQYF
v_gene: TRBV2; abundance: -; j_gene: TRBJ1-5; CDR3aa: CASSEGRYLNQPQHF
v_gene: TRBV5-1; abundance: -; j_gene: TRBJ1-4; CDR3aa: CASSLERYNEKLFF
v_gene: TRBV19; abundance: once; j_gene: TRBJ1-4; CDR3aa: CASSGTGSGEKLFF
v_gene: TRBV5-8; abundance: -; j_gene: TRBJ1-2; CDR3aa: CASSFRDELPIGYTF
v_gene: TRBV2; abundance: -; j_gene: TRBJ1-4; CDR3aa: CASLEMDRTNEKLFF
v_gene: TRBV7-9; abundance: -; j_gene: TRBJ2-7; CDR3aa: CASSTGTTSLEADYEQYF
v_gene: TRBV7-6; abundance: -; j_gene: TRBJ1-4; CDR3aa: CAAGINEKLFF
v_gene: TRBV29-1; abundance: -; j_gene: TRBJ2-5; CDR3aa: CSVSTGPETQYF
v_gene: TRBV5-4; abundance: -; j_gene: TRBJ2-1; CDR3aa: CASSRDSSSYNEQFF
v_gene: TRBV7-2; abundance: -; j_gene: TRBJ2-7; CDR3aa: CASSLDGTSGSPYEQYF
v_gene: TRBV29-1; abundance: -; j_gene: TRBJ2-7; CDR3aa: CSVEVWVRQSYEQYF
v_gene: TRBV12-2; abundance: -; j_gene: TRBJ2-7; CDR3aa: CASRRGSYEQYF
v_gene: TRBV6-1; abundance: -; j_gene: TRBJ1-5; CDR3aa: CASSERGGSSQPQHF
v_gene: TRBV6-5; abundance: -; j_gene: TRBJ2-7; CDR3aa: CASSYEAGAYEQYF
v_gene: TRBV27; abundance: -; j_gene: TRBJ2-1; CDR3aa: CASSLSGEQFF